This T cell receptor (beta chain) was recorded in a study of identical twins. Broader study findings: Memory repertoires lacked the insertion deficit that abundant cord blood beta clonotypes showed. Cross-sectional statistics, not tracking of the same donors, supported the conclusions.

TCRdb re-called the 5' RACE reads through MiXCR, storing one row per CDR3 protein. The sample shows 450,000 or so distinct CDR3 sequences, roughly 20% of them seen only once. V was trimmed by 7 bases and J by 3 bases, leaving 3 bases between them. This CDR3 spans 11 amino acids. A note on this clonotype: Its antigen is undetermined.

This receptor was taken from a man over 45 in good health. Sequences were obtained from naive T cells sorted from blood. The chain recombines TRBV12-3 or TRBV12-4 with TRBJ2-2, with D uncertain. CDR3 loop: CASTYTGELFF. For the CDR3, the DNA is TGTGCCAGCACCTACACCGGGGAGCTGTTTTTT.